This TCR beta chain was identified in a study of tumor-infiltrating lymphocytes in primary liver carcinoma. Overall study: Productive TCRbeta read counts per sample ran from roughly 3.65 to 7.13 million and were similar across tissue types. General study points: Top clones occupying all five tumor regions numbered only about 7-24%. Tumor top-250-clone fractions significantly exceeded those of blood (p = 0.039).

The source material, 20-30 mg of unsorted bulk tissue, was used to co-extract RNA and DNA. This clonotype is medium-sized in the sample. What it binds is not known. Starting from roughly 0.5 ug of total RNA, TCR beta cDNA was produced with a primer in the constant region. Amplification in three nested multiplex PCR rounds with slightly modified ARM-PCR gave rise to TCR beta libraries. Use of TRBV1-TRBV30 forward primers with a C-beta reverse primer characterized the first two PCR rounds, which lasted approximately 11 cycles each. In TCRdb, the multiplex PCR reads were re-called with MiXCR into one record per CDR3 protein. This sample has 150,000 to 200,000 distinct CDR3 sequences; approximately 86% occur once, and the top ten carry approximately 18%. V dropped 4 bases and J dropped 6 bases, with 16 bases sitting between them. Looked up from germline, CDR1 is SQVTM and CDR2 is ANQGSEA. The CDR3 is 14 amino acids.

This TCR came from a man aged 40-55 years with primary liver carcinoma and hepatitis B virus infection. This sequence joins TRBV29-1 and TRBJ2-1; D gene ambiguous. Sequenced input: tumor tissue from primary liver carcinoma. Written as DNA, the CDR3 is TGCAGCGTTGCGGAGACCTCGAGCGTCAATGAGCAGTTCTTC. It is translated as CSVAETSSVNEQFF.